This is a list of T cell receptor beta chains from one sample in a study of blood T cell repertoires in COVID-19. Method: immunoSEQ multiplex PCR; TCRdb's copy keeps in-frame clones and lacks some. The sample records more than 250,000 clones, over 70% being singletons. The sample was peripheral blood. Receptor source: a woman aged 50 to 60 with acute or convalescent COVID-19. CDR3s include the opening cysteine and the closing phenylalanine or tryptophan. A D gene is named only where the DNA matches it firmly. Clone size is given for some rows only: seen once, a few or many times, or a class if the clone is expanded.

TRBD1	TRBV18	few	TRBJ2-7	TGTGCCAGCTCACGGGACAGGGGGGCCTACGAGCAGTACTTC	CASSRDRGAYEQYF
NA	TRBV18	NA	TRBJ2-2	TGTGCCAGCTCACAAAACGGGAGAAGTAACACCGGGGAGCTGTTTTTT	CASSQNGRSNTGELFF
NA	TRBV12-3/TRBV12-4	few	TRBJ2-5	TGTGCCAGCAGTTTGACGGAGCAAGAGACCCAGTACTTC	CASSLTEQETQYF
TRBD2	TRBV4-3	NA	TRBJ2-7	TGCGCCAGCAGCCAATATGCGGCGGGAGACTCCTACGAGCAGTACTTC	CASSQYAAGDSYEQYF
TRBD1	TRBV6-5	NA	TRBJ1-6	TGTGCCAGCAACAGGGGAGGTAATTCACCCCTCCACTTT	CASNRGGNSPLHF
NA	TRBV5-1	NA	TRBJ1-2	TGCGCCAGCAGCTTCCAAGGGAGTAACTATGGCTACACCTTC	CASSFQGSNYGYTF
NA	TRBV21-1	NA	TRBJ2-3	TGTGCCAGCAGCAATCTGGGGCTGGGCACAGATACGCAGTATTTT	CASSNLGLGTDTQYF
TRBD2	TRBV7-8	NA	TRBJ2-2	TGTGCCAGCAGCTCGAGGCGGGCGGGACTAGAAAGGGCCGGGGAGCTGTTTTTT	CASSSRRAGLERAGELFF
NA	TRBV5-1	NA	TRBJ2-1	TGCGCCAGCAGCTTGACGGTTAGCTCCTACAATGAGCAGTTCTTC	CASSLTVSSYNEQFF
TRBD1	TRBV10-3	NA	TRBJ1-5	TGTGCCATTGGGGACAGAAACAATCAGCCCCAGCATTTT	CAIGDRNNQPQHF
NA	TRBV12-3/TRBV12-4	NA	TRBJ1-1	TGTGCCAGCAGTTCGTCCTACGGGGTAGCTTTCTTT	CASSSSYGVAFF
NA	TRBV6-2/TRBV6-3	NA	TRBJ1-2	TGTGCCAGCAGTAGAGACAGTAGCGGTGACTATGGCTACACCTTC	CASSRDSSGDYGYTF
TRBD1	TRBV24-1	NA	TRBJ1-5	TGTGCCACCAGTGATTCGGGACAGGGTGCTTGGTGGCCCCAGCATTTT	CATSDSGQGAWWPQHF
NA	TRBV6-2/TRBV6-3	NA	TRBJ2-3	TGTGCCAGCAGTTCCGCGGGCCAGTGGAGGGCAGATACGCAGTATTTT	CASSSAGQWRADTQYF
NA	TRBV24-1	few	TRBJ2-5	TGTGCCACGAGGGATCCAGTCCAAGAGACCCAGTACTTC	CATRDPVQETQYF
NA	TRBV10-1	once	TRBJ1-4	TGCGCCAGCAGTGAAAATGTTTGGAGTGAAAAACTGTTTTTT	CASSENVWSEKLFF
NA	TRBV7-2	NA	TRBJ1-3	TGTGCCAGCAGCTTAGAAGCAGGCTTCTCTGGAAACACCATATATTTT	CASSLEAGFSGNTIYF
NA	TRBV18	NA	TRBJ2-5	TGTGCCAGCTCACCCCCAGCGGTTCAAGAGACCCAGTACTTC	CASSPPAVQETQYF
NA	TRBV12-3/TRBV12-4	NA	TRBJ1-2	TGTGCCAGCAGTTTACAGGGTTATGGCTACACCTTC	CASSLQGYGYTF
TRBD1	TRBV5-5	NA	TRBJ1-2	TGTGCCAGCAGCTTGGGACAGGGGGTCACCCCGGATGGCTACACCTTC	CASSLGQGVTPDGYTF
TRBD1	TRBV7-9	NA	TRBJ1-2	TGTGCCAGCAGCTTAACAGGGGGAGGCTATGGCTACACCTTC	CASSLTGGGYGYTF
NA	TRBV19	NA	TRBJ2-3	TGTGCCAGTTCCGACAGAACAGATACGCAGTATTTT	CASSDRTDTQYF
TRBD1	TRBV7-2	NA	TRBJ2-5	TGTGCCAGCAGCTTCGGGACAGGGGGCTTAGGGGAGACCCAGTACTTC	CASSFGTGGLGETQYF
NA	TRBV11-1	NA	TRBJ2-7	TGTGCCAGCAGCTTAGTCAGCGGGACAAACCACGAGCAGTACTTC	CASSLVSGTNHEQYF
TRBD2	TRBV4-2	NA	TRBJ2-2	TGTGCCAGCAGCGGGGAAACGGGGGGGATGAACACCGGGGAGCTGTTTTTT	CASSGETGGMNTGELFF
NA	TRBV10-2	once	TRBJ2-3	TGCGCCAGCAGTGAGCCCGGGACTGTCACAGATACGCAGTATTTT	CASSEPGTVTDTQYF
NA	TRBV3-1/TRBV3-2	NA	TRBJ1-2	TGTGCCAGCAGCCAAGCAGGGGCCCGTGCTAACTATGGCTACACCTTC	CASSQAGARANYGYTF
NA	TRBV9	NA	TRBJ1-1	TGTGCCAGCAAAGATTACGGGATGAACACTGAAGCTTTCTTT	CASKDYGMNTEAFF
NA	TRBV4-2	NA	TRBJ1-2	TGTGCCAGCAGCCAAGAAGCTTCCGGGGTTCTTTACTATGGCTACACCTTC	CASSQEASGVLYYGYTF
NA	TRBV7-2	NA	TRBJ2-5	TGTGCCAGCCGGTTTAGAGTCCCAGAGACCCAGTACTTC	CASRFRVPETQYF
NA	TRBV19	few	TRBJ2-7	TGTGCCAGTAGTCCGGGCGGGTTGGGCTACGAGCAGTACTTC	CASSPGGLGYEQYF
TRBD2	TRBV19	NA	TRBJ2-7	TGTGCCAGTAGTATGGCAGCGGGAGCCTACGAGCAGTACTTC	CASSMAAGAYEQYF
NA	TRBV24-1	NA	TRBJ1-2	TGTGCCACCAGTGAAGCAACAGCATATGGCTACACCTTC	CATSEATAYGYTF